The 20 T cell receptor beta chains below come from one sample, sequenced in a study of STAT3 mutations in large granular lymphocyte leukemia. Their antigen targets remain unknown. Measured with immunoSEQ multiplex PCR; TCRdb has only the in-frame clones, and not every one. This table has around 26,000 clones, 85% to 95% appearing once. Study findings and constraints: Every T-cell large granular lymphocyte leukemia patient had at least one immunodominant TCR beta clonotype.

The specimen sequenced was peripheral blood mononuclear cells. All receptors derive from a man aged 40-50 years with T-cell large granular lymphocyte leukemia. Some clones in this sample may be carry-over from other donors' samples.

The CDR3 DNA follows: TGCGCCAGCAGCCAGGGACTTTTCAATGAGCAGTTCTTC. Translating gives CASSQGLFNEQFF. The V gene is TRBV4-3, the J gene TRBJ2-1; D possibly corresponds to TRBD2 (6 bases). Trimming removed 3 bases at V and 6 bases at J, with 9 bases between. Germline V CDR1 and CDR2: LGHNA, YSLEER. The CDR3 runs to 13 residues.

CDR3 amino acids: CASSLWDPGTGWKNTEAFF. DNA for the CDR3: TGTGCCAGCAGTTTGTGGGACCCTGGGACAGGGTGGAAGAACACTGAAGCTTTCTTT. The chain has TRBV28 and TRBJ1-1, with 9 positions matching TRBD1. Germline CDR1 and CDR2: MDHEN and SYDVKM. The J segment lost 1 base and the V segment lost 3 bases, leaving 15 bases of the junction unmatched. CDR3 length equals 19 residues.

The J gene is TRBJ1-5, the V gene TRBV19; TRBD1 agrees at 8 bases. Trimming removed 6 bases from V and 1 base from J; junction bases left unmatched: 5. The CDR3 is 15 amino acids. Looked up from germline, CDR1 is LNHDA and CDR2 is SQIVND (reference sequence). The DNA for the CDR3 is TGTGCCAGTAGACCAGGGGGCTGGAGCAATCAGCCCCAGCATTTT. Protein: CASRPGGWSNQPQHF.

The chain couples TRBV27 to TRBJ1-5, with 7 positions matching TRBD1. The V and J ends lost 7 bases and 2 bases, in that order; junction bases with no gene match: 5. The CDR3 loop spans 14 amino acids. Germline assignment: CDR1 MNHEY and CDR2 SMNVEV (reference sequence). This CDR3 reads CASKLGQGNQPQHF. The DNA for the CDR3 is TGTGCCAGCAAGCTAGGACAGGGCAATCAGCCCCAGCATTTT.

The chain employs TRBV11-2 and TRBJ2-7, with D unresolved. Germline CDR1 SGHAT, CDR2 FQNNGV. The germline V and J ends were trimmed by 3 bases and 2 bases, with 8 bases remaining between them. The CDR3 has 13 amino acids. For the CDR3, the DNA is TGTGCCAGCAGCTTTTCCGGAACCTACGAGCAGTACTTC. Translating gives CASSFSGTYEQYF. The full variable domain, rest sourced from reference TRBV11-2 and TRBJ2-7, is EAGVAQSPRYKIIEKRQSVAFWCNPISGHATLYWYQQILGQGPKLLIQFQNNGVVDDSQLPKDRFSAERLKGVDSTLKIQPAKLEDSAVYLCASSFSGTYEQYFGPGTRLTVT.

The chain uses TRBV7-2 and TRBJ1-6; D is uncertain. Germline V gene sequence: CDR1 SGHTA, CDR2 FQGNSA. With 1 base removed from V and 7 bases from J, the gap between germline ends came to 11 bases. This CDR3 has 15 amino acids. DNA of the CDR3: TGTGCCAGCAGCTTAGGTCCCCGGGTGAATTCACCCCTCCACTTT. Translation gives CASSLGPRVNSPLHF.

The chain has TRBV7-9 and TRBJ1-1; D is unclear. This CDR3 is built from 14 residues. Trimming left V 0 bases short and J 1 base short, with 6 bases between. The germline V gene encodes CDR1 SEHNR and CDR2 FQNEAQ (reference sequence). The CDR3 region is CASSLAGTNTEAFF. In DNA, the CDR3 is TGTGCCAGCAGCTTAGCTGGCACGAACACTGAAGCTTTCTTT. Based on the CDR3 plus reference TRBV7-9 and TRBJ1-1, the full variable domain is DTGVSQNPRHKITKRGQNVTFRCDPISEHNRLYWYRQTLGQGPEFLTYFQNEAQLEKSRLLSDRFSAERPKGSFSTLEIQRTEQGDSAMYLCASSLAGTNTEAFFGQGTRLTVV.

V gene TRBV7-9 combines with J gene TRBJ1-6; D call uncertain. With 0 bases removed from V and 2 bases from J, the gap between germline ends came to 5 bases. Germline V lookup: CDR1 SEHNR, CDR2 FQNEAQ (reference sequence). The CDR3 contains 15 residues. In DNA, the CDR3 is TGTGCCAGCAGCTTAGCAGCCGCCTATAATTCACCCCTCCACTTT. Encoded protein: CASSLAAAYNSPLHF.

J is TRBJ2-7 and V is TRBV7-9, with D tentatively TRBD1 (5 bases). Trimming removed 1 base at V and 5 bases at J, with 9 bases between. The CDR3 contains 13 residues. Germline V CDR1 and CDR2: SEHNR, FQNEAQ (reference sequence). CDR3 residues: CASSLDTTDEQYF. In DNA, the CDR3 is TGTGCCAGCAGCTTAGATACGACAGACGAGCAGTACTTC.

The V call is TRBV7-9, the J call TRBJ2-1; no clear D. This CDR3 contains 13 residues. Germline V gives CDR1 SEHNR, CDR2 FQNEAQ (reference sequence). Trimming took 8 bases from V and 4 from J, leaving 12 bases between them. In nucleotides, the CDR3 is TGTGCCAGCGAAAGGGCTCTATACAATGAGCAGTTCTTC. Its protein product is CASERALYNEQFF.

The chain uses TRBV5-4 and TRBJ2-7, with TRBD1 as a possible D gene (6 bases). The length of the CDR3 is 12 residues. The V gene's germline CDR1 is SGHNT and CDR2 YYREEE (reference sequence). V shed 2 bases and J shed 4 bases, with 7 bases lying between them. The DNA for the CDR3 is TGTGCCAGCAGCTTAGACAGGTACGAGCAGTACTTC. It is translated as CASSLDRYEQYF.

This chain connects TRBV15 to TRBJ1-2, with D hard to call. The V end was cut by 1 base, the J end by 0 bases, with 15 bases between. CDR1 is LNHNV, CDR2 YYDKDF, per germline (reference sequence). The CDR3 runs 17 residues. The CDR3 sequence is CATSRANTPLTNYGYTF. In DNA form, the CDR3 reads TGTGCCACCAGCAGAGCTAACACACCATTGACTAACTATGGCTACACCTTC.

There are a few counts of this clone. This sequence joins TRBV7-2 and TRBJ2-5; 10 nucleotides align to TRBD2. V gave up 3 bases and J gave up 5 bases; unmatched junction bases: 12. Germline CDR1 reads SGHTA; CDR2 reads FQGNSA. There are 17 residues in the CDR3. Written as DNA, the CDR3 is TGTGCCAGCAGCTTTTACCCTAGCGGGGGCCTGGGGGAGACCCAGTACTTC. It is translated as CASSFYPSGGLGETQYF.

This chain joins TRBV11-2 and TRBJ1-6; D is uncertain. The length of the CDR3 is 16 residues. The V and J ends lost 1 base and 3 bases respectively, with 10 bases between them. The germline V gene has CDR1 SGHAT and CDR2 FQNNGV. The CDR3 loop reads CASSLVVYSYNSPLHF. The CDR3 DNA sequence: TGTGCCAGCAGCTTAGTCGTTTACAGCTATAATTCACCCCTCCACTTT.

The chain couples TRBV6-5 to TRBJ1-1; possibly TRBD1 for D (5 bases). Germline values: CDR1 MNHEY, CDR2 SVGAGI. The length of the CDR3 is 14 residues. The V and J ends lost 2 bases and 5 bases respectively, with 12 bases between them. For the CDR3, the DNA is TGTGCCAGCAGTTACCAGGGCCGGAGGACTGAAGCTTTCTTT. Amino acid sequence: CASSYQGRRTEAFF.

This clone was picked up a small number of times. The rearrangement links TRBV7-2 to TRBJ2-5; TRBD1 matches 11 bases. Germline V gene sequence: CDR1 SGHTA, CDR2 FQGNSA. This CDR3 comprises 15 residues. J lost 4 bases, V lost 5 bases, and 6 bases had no gene match. The CDR3 DNA reads as TGTGCCAGCAGCGGCCGGACAGGGGGCGGAGAGACCCAGTACTTC. This sequence encodes CASSGRTGGGETQYF.

CDR3 bases: TGTGCCAGCAGTTCCCCGCCTAGCGGGGGATCCTACAATGAGCAGTTCTTC. Protein: CASSSPPSGGSYNEQFF. The chain couples TRBV27 to TRBJ2-1; 10 positions agree with TRBD2. CDR1 and CDR2 from the germline V gene are MNHEY and SMNVEV (reference sequence). The V segment lost 4 bases and the J segment 1 base; nucleotides outside the gene matches: 7. This CDR3 is built from 17 residues.

The genes are TRBV5-1 and TRBJ1-1; 8 positions match TRBD1. The CDR3 extends over 13 amino acids. J was trimmed by 2 bases and V by 4 bases; bases with no gene match: 1. Germline V lookup: CDR1 SGHRS, CDR2 YFSETQ. The CDR3 bases are TGCGCCAGCAGCACAGGGGGTAACACTGAAGCTTTCTTT. Protein: CASSTGGNTEAFF.

The V call is TRBV10-3, the J call TRBJ1-2, with D tentatively TRBD1 (6 bases). Germline V gene sequence: CDR1 ENHRY, CDR2 SYGVKD. V was shortened by 0 bases and J by 6 bases, with 17 bases between the two germline ends. The CDR3 is 16 amino acids. CDR3 sequence reads: CAISESGTGRDHGYTF. The CDR3 nucleotides are TGTGCCATCAGTGAGTCAGGAACAGGGAGGGATCATGGCTACACCTTC.

The V and J genes are TRBV4-2 and TRBJ1-5, with D possibly matching TRBD1 (5 bases). This CDR3 has 14 amino acids. With 4 bases removed from V and 0 bases from J, the gap between germline ends came to 7 bases. Looked up from germline, CDR1 is LGHNA and CDR2 is YNFKEQ. CDR3 amino acids: CASSRGVSNQPQHF. The CDR3 DNA is TGTGCCAGCAGCCGGGGGGTTAGCAATCAGCCCCAGCATTTT.